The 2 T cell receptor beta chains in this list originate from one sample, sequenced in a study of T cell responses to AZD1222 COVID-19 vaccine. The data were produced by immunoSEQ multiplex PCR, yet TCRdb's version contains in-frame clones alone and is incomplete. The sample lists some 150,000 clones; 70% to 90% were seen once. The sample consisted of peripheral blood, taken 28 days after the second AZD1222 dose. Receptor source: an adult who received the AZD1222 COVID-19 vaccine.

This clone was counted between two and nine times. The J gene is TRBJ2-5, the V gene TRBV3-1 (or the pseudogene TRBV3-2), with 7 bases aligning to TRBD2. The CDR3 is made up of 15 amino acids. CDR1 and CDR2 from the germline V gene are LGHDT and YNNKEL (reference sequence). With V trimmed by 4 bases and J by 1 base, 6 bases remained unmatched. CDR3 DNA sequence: TGTGCCAGCAGCCCGTTCGGGACTACCCAAGAGACCCAGTACTTC. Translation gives CASSPFGTTQETQYF.

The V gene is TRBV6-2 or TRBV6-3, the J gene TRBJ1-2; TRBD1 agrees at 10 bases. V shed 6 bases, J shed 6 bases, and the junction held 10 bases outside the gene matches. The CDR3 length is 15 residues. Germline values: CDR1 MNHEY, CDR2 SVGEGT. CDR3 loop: CASSRGDRGWDGYTF. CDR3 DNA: TGTGCCAGCAGCAGAGGGGACAGGGGATGGGATGGCTACACCTTC.